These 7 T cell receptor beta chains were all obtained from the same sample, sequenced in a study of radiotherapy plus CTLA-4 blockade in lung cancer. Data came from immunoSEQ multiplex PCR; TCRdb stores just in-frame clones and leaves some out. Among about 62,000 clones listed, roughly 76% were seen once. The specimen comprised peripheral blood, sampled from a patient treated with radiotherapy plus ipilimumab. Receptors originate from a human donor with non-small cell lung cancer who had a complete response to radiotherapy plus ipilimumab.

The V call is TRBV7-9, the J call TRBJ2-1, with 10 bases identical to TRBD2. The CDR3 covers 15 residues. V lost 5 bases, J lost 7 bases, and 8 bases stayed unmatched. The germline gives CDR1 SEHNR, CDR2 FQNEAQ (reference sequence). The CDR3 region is CASSHSSGRGNEQFF. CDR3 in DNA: TGTGCCAGCAGCCATTCAAGCGGGAGGGGTAATGAGCAGTTCTTC.

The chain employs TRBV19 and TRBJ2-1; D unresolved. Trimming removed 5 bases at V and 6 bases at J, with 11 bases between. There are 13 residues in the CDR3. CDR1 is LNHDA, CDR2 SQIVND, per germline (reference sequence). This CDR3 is CASSGRRVNEQFF. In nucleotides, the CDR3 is TGTGCCAGTAGTGGTCGTCGGGTCAATGAGCAGTTCTTC.

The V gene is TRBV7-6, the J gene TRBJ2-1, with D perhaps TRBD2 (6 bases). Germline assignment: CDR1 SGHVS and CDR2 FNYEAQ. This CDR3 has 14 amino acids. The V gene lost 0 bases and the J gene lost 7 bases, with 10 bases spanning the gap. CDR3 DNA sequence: TGTGCCAGCAGCTTAGCGGGAGGAAGGAATGAGCAGTTCTTC. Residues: CASSLAGGRNEQFF.

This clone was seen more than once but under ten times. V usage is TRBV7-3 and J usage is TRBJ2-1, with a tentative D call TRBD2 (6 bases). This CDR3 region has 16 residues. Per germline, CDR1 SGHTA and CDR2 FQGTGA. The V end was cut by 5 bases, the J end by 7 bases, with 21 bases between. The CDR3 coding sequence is TGTGCCAGCAGCCTTACTAGCACTCGAGGGTTAAATGAGCAGTTCTTC. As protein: CASSLTSTRGLNEQFF.

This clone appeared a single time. DNA of the CDR3: TGTGCCAGCAGTTACTCCAGGGGGCCGAATGAAGCTTTCTTT. It specifies CASSYSRGPNEAFF. The chain has TRBV6-5 and TRBJ1-1; TRBD1 aligns across 8 bases. The length of the CDR3 is 14 residues. The J segment lost 7 bases and the V segment lost 0 bases, leaving 4 bases of the junction unmatched. Germline CDR1 is MNHEY and CDR2 is SVGAGI.

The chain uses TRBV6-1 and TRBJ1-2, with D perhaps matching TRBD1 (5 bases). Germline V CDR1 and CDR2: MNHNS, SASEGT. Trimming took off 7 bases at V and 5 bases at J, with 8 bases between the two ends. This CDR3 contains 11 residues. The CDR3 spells CASKGWYGYTF. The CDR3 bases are TGTGCCAGCAAGGGGTGGTATGGCTACACCTTC.

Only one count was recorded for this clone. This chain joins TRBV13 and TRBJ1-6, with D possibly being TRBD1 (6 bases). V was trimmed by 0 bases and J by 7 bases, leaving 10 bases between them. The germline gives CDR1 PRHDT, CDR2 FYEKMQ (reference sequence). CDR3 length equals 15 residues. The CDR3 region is CASSLGDSRNSPLHF. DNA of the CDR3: TGTGCCAGCAGCTTAGGGGACAGTAGGAATTCACCCCTCCACTTT.